The T cell receptor beta chain described here comes from a study of memory CD8 T cells in hepatitis C reinfection. Study in general: Reinfection meant HCV RNA positivity after two negatives ≥60 days apart.

Time point meaning: peak reinfection, 3 to 8 weeks after reinfection detection. The sorted cells went straight to TCR sequencing with no prior in vitro expansion. People who inject drugs from Montreal's HEPCO study were the donors. A couple of donors provided sorted CD3+ CD8+ CD45RO- naive CD8 T cells at all three reinfection time points. Produced via immunoSEQ multiplex PCR; TCRdb's table is partial and in-frame only. The sample contains fewer than 50,000 clones, around 87% of which appear only once. The source of this sequence is a man aged 18 to 30 with hepatitis C virus infection. Sequencing was performed on naive CD8+ T cells sorted from blood.

This CDR3 reads CASSVQGSGELFF. The CDR3 nucleotides are TGTGCCAGCAGCGTCCAGGGATCCGGGGAGCTGTTTTTT. The chain couples TRBV14 to TRBJ2-2; the D gene is possibly TRBD1 (5 bases). Trimming pared 5 bases from V and 6 bases from J, leaving 10 bases between. Germline V gives CDR1 SGHDN, CDR2 FVKESK. The CDR3 totals 13 residues.